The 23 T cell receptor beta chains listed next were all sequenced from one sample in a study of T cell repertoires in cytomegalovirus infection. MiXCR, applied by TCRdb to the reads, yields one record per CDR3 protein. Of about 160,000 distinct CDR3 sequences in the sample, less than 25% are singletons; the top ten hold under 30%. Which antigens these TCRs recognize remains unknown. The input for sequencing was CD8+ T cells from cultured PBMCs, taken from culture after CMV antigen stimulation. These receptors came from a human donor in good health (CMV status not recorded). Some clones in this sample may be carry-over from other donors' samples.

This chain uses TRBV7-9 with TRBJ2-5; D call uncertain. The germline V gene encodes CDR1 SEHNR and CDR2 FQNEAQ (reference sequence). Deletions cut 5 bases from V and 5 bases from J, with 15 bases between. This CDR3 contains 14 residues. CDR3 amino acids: CASSPSIYPETQYF. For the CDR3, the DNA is TGTGCCAGCAGCCCCAGCATATACCCGGAGACCCAGTACTTC.

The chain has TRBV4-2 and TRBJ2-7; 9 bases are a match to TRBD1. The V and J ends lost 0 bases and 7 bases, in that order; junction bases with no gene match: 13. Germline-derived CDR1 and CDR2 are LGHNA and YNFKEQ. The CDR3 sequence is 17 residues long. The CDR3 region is CASSQEVPDRGLREQYF. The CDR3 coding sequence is TGTGCCAGCAGCCAAGAGGTCCCGGACAGGGGCCTTCGGGAGCAGTACTTC.

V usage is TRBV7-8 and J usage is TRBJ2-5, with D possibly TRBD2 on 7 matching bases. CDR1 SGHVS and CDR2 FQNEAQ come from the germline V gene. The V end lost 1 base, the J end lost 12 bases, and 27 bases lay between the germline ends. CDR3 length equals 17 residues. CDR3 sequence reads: CASSLEIRYPGGPDEYF. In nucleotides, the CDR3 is TGTGCCAGCAGCTTAGAGATAAGATACCCGGGGGGCCCGGATGAGTACTTC.

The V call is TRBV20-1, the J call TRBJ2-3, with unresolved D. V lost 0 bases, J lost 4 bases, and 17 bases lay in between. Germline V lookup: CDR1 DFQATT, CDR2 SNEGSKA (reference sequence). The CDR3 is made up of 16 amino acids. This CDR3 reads CSARDLMGKVSDTQYF. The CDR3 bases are TGCAGTGCTAGAGATCTCATGGGGAAGGTATCAGATACGCAGTATTTT.

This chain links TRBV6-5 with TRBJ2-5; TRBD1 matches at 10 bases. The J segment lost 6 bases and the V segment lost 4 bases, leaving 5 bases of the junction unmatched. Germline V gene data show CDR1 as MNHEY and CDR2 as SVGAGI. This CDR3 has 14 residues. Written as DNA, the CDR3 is TGTGCCAGCAGTTTCGGGACAGGGGAACAGACCCAGTACTTC. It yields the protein CASSFGTGEQTQYF.

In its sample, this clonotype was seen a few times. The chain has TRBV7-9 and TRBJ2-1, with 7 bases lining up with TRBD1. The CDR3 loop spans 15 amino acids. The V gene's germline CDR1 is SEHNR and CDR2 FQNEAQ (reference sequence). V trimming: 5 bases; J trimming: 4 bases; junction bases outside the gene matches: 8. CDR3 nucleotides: TGTGCCAGCAGCGCCCGGGACAGCCTATACAATGAGCAGTTCTTC. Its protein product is CASSARDSLYNEQFF.

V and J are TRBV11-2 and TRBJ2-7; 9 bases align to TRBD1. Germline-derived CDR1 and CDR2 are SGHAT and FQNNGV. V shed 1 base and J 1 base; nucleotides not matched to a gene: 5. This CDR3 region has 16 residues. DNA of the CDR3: TGTGCCAGCAGCTTAGGGGTGACAGGGGGTTCCTACGAGCAGTACTTC. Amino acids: CASSLGVTGGSYEQYF.

The CDR3 bases are TGTGCCAGCAGCCGAACTCCCGGGACCAGGGAGCAGTTCTTC. It yields the protein CASSRTPGTREQFF. This rearrangement joins TRBV27 to TRBJ2-1, with D perhaps matching TRBD1 or TRBD2 (5 bases each). The germline V gene encodes CDR1 MNHEY and CDR2 SMNVEV (reference sequence). The CDR3 runs to 14 residues. V lost 6 bases and J 10 bases, leaving 19 bases between the germline ends.

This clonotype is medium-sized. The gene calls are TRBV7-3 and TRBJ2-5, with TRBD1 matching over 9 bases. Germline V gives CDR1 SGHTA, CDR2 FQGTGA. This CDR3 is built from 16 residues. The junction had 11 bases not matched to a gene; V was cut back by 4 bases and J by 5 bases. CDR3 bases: TGTGCCAGCAGCTCGCCGGACAGGGGAGGTGTGGAGACCCAGTACTTC. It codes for CASSSPDRGGVETQYF.

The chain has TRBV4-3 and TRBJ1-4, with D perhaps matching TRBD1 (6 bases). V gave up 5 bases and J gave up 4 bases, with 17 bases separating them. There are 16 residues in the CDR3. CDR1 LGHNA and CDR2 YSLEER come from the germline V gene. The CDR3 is CASSLLLRTDNEKLFF. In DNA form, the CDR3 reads TGCGCCAGCAGCTTACTTCTCCGGACAGATAATGAAAAACTGTTTTTT.

The CDR3 here is CASSLGAGTGDRNTEAFF. CDR3 nucleotides: TGTGCCAGCAGCTTGGGGGCCGGGACAGGCGACAGAAACACTGAAGCTTTCTTT. The rearrangement uses TRBV5-5 and TRBJ1-1; 8 positions match TRBD1. V was clipped by 0 bases and J by 2 bases; unmatched bases: 12. CDR3 length: 18 residues. The germline V gene has CDR1 SGHKS and CDR2 YYEKEE (reference sequence).

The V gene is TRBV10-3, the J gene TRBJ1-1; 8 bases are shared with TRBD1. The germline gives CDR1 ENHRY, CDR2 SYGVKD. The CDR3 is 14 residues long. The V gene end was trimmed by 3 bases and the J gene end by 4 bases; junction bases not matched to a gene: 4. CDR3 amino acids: CAISDQDRGTEAFF. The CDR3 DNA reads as TGTGCCATCAGTGACCAAGACAGGGGCACTGAAGCTTTCTTT.

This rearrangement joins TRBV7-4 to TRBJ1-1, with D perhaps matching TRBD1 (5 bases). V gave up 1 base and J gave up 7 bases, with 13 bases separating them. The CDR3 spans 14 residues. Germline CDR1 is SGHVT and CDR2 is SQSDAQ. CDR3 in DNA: TGTGCCAGCAGCTTAGAGGGGTCCGGTGTTGAAGCTTTCTTT. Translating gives CASSLEGSGVEAFF.

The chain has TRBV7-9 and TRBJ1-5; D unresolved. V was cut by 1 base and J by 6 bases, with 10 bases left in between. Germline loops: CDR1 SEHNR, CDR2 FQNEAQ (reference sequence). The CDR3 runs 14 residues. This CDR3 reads CASSLGDRVQPQHF. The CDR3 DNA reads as TGTGCCAGCAGCTTAGGGGATAGGGTTCAGCCCCAGCATTTT.

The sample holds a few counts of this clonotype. The CDR3 bases are TGTGCCAGCAGCTCGAACAGGGGATCCATGAACGAGCAGTACTTC. Amino acid sequence: CASSSNRGSMNEQYF. This sequence joins TRBV7-2 and TRBJ2-7, with 7 bases matching TRBD1. The V segment lost 4 bases and the J segment 5 bases; nucleotides outside the gene matches: 11. CDR3 size: 15 residues. Germline CDR1 and CDR2: SGHTA and FQGNSA.

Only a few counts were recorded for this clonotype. The CDR3 reads CASSPGQGELMNTEAFF. CDR3 nucleotide sequence: TGTGCCAGCAGCCCAGGACAGGGGGAACTCATGAACACTGAAGCTTTCTTT. The rearrangement uses TRBV7-8 and TRBJ1-1; 10 bases are shared with TRBD1. The CDR3 is 17 residues long. The V gene end was trimmed by 5 bases and the J gene end by 0 bases; junction bases not matched to a gene: 9. Germline CDR1 SGHVS, CDR2 FQNEAQ.

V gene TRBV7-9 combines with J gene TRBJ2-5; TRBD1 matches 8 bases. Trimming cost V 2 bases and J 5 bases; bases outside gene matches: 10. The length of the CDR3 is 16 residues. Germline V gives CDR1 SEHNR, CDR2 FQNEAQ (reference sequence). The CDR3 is CASSLRVRTGNETQYF. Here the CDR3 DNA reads TGTGCCAGCAGCTTAAGGGTTCGGACAGGGAATGAGACCCAGTACTTC.

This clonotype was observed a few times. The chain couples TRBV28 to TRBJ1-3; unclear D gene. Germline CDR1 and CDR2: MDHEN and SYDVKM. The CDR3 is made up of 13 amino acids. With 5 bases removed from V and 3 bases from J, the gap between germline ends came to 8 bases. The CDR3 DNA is TGTGCCAGCAGTCCCCCGCATGGAAACACCATATATTTT. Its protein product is CASSPPHGNTIYF.

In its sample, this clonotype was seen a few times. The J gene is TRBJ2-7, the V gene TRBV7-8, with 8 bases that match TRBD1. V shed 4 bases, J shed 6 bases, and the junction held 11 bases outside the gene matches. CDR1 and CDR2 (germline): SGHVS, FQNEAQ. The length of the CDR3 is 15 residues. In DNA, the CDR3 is TGTGCCAGCAGCTCCCGGGACAGGAAGTTTGGCGAGCAGTACTTC. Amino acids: CASSSRDRKFGEQYF. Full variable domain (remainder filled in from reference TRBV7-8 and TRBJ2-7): GAGVSQSPRYKVAKRGQDVALRCDPISGHVSLFWYQQALGQGPEFLTYFQNEAQLDKSGLPSDRFFAERPEGSVSTLKIQRTQQEDSAVYLCASSSRDRKFGEQYFGPGTRLTVT.

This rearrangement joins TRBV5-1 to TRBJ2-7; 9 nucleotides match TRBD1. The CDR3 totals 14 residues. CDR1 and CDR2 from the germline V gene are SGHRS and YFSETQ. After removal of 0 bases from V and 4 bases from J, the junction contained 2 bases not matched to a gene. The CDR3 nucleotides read TGCGCCAGCAGCTTGGCCGGGACAGGGTACGAGCAGTACTTC. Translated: CASSLAGTGYEQYF.

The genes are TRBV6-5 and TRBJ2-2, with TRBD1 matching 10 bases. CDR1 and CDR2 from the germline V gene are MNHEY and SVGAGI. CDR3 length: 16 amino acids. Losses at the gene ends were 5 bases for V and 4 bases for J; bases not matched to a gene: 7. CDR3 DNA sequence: TGTGCCAGCAGTCCCGGGACAGGGGTGACCACCGGGGAGCTGTTTTTT. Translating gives CASSPGTGVTTGELFF.

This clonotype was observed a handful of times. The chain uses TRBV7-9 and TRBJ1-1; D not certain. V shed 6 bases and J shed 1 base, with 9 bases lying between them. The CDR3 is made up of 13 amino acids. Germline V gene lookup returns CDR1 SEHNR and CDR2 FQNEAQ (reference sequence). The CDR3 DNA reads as TGTGCCAGCAGACCCCCCTCGAACACTGAAGCTTTCTTT. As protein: CASRPPSNTEAFF. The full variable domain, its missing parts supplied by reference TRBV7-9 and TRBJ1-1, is DTGVSQNPRHKITKRGQNVTFRCDPISEHNRLYWYRQTLGQGPEFLTYFQNEAQLEKSRLLSDRFSAERPKGSFSTLEIQRTEQGDSAMYLCASRPPSNTEAFFGQGTRLTVV.

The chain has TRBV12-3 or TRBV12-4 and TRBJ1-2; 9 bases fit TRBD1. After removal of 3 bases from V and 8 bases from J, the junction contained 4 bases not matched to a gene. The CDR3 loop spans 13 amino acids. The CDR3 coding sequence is TGTGCCAGCAGTTTCGGACAGGGGAGCGGCTACACCTTC. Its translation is CASSFGQGSGYTF.